The clone carrying this T cell receptor (beta chain) was counted at least ten times. Its cognate antigen is unknown. Relying on iRepertoire HTBI primers and Arm-PCR of CDR3 regions, the team built TCR beta libraries. TCRdb re-called the multiplex PCR reads with MiXCR, one entry per CDR3 protein. The sample includes 580,000 or so distinct CDR3 sequences, about 16% of them seen just once. The germline gives CDR1 SNHLY, CDR2 FYNNEI. The germline V and J ends were trimmed by 6 bases and 3 bases, with 6 bases remaining between them. This CDR3 spans 12 amino acids. This sample stems from a study of regulatory T cells in long-lasting Graves disease. Study-wide points: For persistent Graves' patients, TCR diversity was lower than for newly diagnosed ones.

As to time point: newly diagnosed GD, antithyroid drugs for less than 3 months. Isolated PBMC RNA provided the starting material for the TCR library. These data also featured in a second study, about T cells in Graves' hyperthyroidism and ophthalmopathy. As reported in that work: With a duration under 2 months, the hyperthyroidism was newly diagnosed in patients aged 18 to 65. HTBI primers were the set used in a first-round RT-PCR of the TCR CDR3.

This specimen consisted of peripheral blood mononuclear cells (PBMCs), obtained at new diagnosis, from a patient treated with antithyroid drugs. The clonotype originates from a man between 18 and 35 years old with Graves disease. The V gene is TRBV2, the J gene TRBJ1-5, with D unclear. CDR3 protein: CASRMSNQPQHF. CDR3 nucleotides: TGTGCCAGCAGGATGTCCAATCAGCCCCAGCATTTT. Full variable domain (missing parts from reference TRBV2 and TRBJ1-5): EPEVTQTPSHQVTQMGQEVILRCVPISNHLYFYWYRQILGQKVEFLVSFYNNEISEKSEIFDDQFSVERPDGSNFTLKIRSTKLEDSAMYFCASRMSNQPQHFGDGTRLSIL.